One and the same sample provided the 27 T cell receptor beta chains below, sequenced in a study of shared clonotypes between healthy human individuals. The data were produced by immunoSEQ multiplex PCR, yet TCRdb's version contains in-frame clones alone and is incomplete. This table has around 750,000 clones, approximately 79% appearing once. Sequenced material: memory CD4+ T cells sorted from blood. Subset denoted: CD45RA-negative fraction. Receptors originate from a young woman in good health.

The chain recombines TRBV6-6 with TRBJ1-1, with D unclear. Between the trimmed V and J ends, which lost 0 bases and 2 bases, there was a span of 13 bases. The CDR3 is 16 residues long. CDR1 and CDR2 (germline): MNHNY, SVGAGI (reference sequence). The CDR3 loop is CASSYSISQANTEAFF. Here the CDR3 DNA reads TGTGCCAGCAGTTACTCGATCTCCCAGGCTAACACTGAAGCTTTCTTT.

The rearrangement joins TRBV18 to TRBJ2-1, with 8 positions matching TRBD2. This CDR3 is built from 16 residues. V dropped 1 base and J dropped 4; count of bases not matched to a gene: 6. Germline assignment: CDR1 KGHSH and CDR2 LQKENI. The CDR3 DNA follows: TGTGCCAGCTCACCACAGGGTAGCGGGAATTACAATGAGCAGTTCTTC. Residues: CASSPQGSGNYNEQFF. The variable domain in full, completed from reference TRBV18 and TRBJ2-1, reads NAGVMQNPRHLVRRRGQEARLRCSPMKGHSHVYWYRQLPEEGLKFMVYLQKENIIDESGMPKERFSAEFPKEGPSILRIQQVVRGDSAAYFCASSPQGSGNYNEQFFGPGTRLTVL.

The chain joins TRBV2 to TRBJ2-1; 10 positions agree with TRBD2. CDR1 is SNHLY, CDR2 FYNNEI, per germline. CDR3 length: 15 residues. The trim removed 7 bases at V and 7 bases at J, leaving 10 bases unmatched. The CDR3 loop reads CASTTLAGAGNEQFF. CDR3 nucleotide sequence: TGTGCCAGCACCACCCTAGCGGGAGCGGGTAATGAGCAGTTCTTC.

The V call is TRBV11-2, the J call TRBJ2-7, with no clear D. The CDR3 runs to 13 residues. The V end was cut by 5 bases, the J end by 8 bases, with 16 bases between. Germline CDR1 is SGHAT and CDR2 is FQNNGV. The CDR3 DNA sequence: TGTGCCAGCAGCCCCCAGCGAGACACACAGCAGTACTTC. Its protein is CASSPQRDTQQYF.

The J gene is TRBJ2-1, the V gene TRBV10-3; D may match TRBD1 or TRBD2 (5 bases each). This CDR3 is 14 amino acids long. The ends were cut back, 8 bases at V and 3 bases at J, with 14 bases in the middle. Germline lookup yields CDR1 ENHRY and CDR2 SYGVKD. The CDR3 sequence: CAIGDLGYYNEQFF. The CDR3 bases are TGTGCCATCGGGGACCTGGGGTACTACAATGAGCAGTTCTTC.

This clone was observed a few times. The gene calls are TRBV29-1 and TRBJ2-7; TRBD1 might be the D (6 bases). CDR1 is SQVTM and CDR2 is ANQGSEA in the germline V gene. CDR3 length: 12 amino acids. V lost 7 bases, J lost 3 bases, and 13 bases lay in between. DNA for the CDR3: TGCAGCGCCCGGGACACATTCTACGAGCAGTACTTC. Translation gives CSARDTFYEQYF.

J is TRBJ2-6 and V is TRBV29-1, with D possibly matching TRBD1 (5 bases). With 5 bases removed from V and 2 bases from J, the gap between germline ends came to 10 bases. Germline V gene lookup returns CDR1 SQVTM and CDR2 ANQGSEA. This CDR3 region has 14 residues. The CDR3: CSVQGETGANVLTF. CDR3 DNA sequence: TGCAGCGTTCAGGGCGAAACTGGGGCCAACGTCCTGACTTTC.

The rearrangement links TRBV5-1 to TRBJ2-1, with 9 bases matching TRBD2. There are 15 residues in the CDR3. The trim removed 5 bases at V and 4 bases at J, leaving 7 bases unmatched. CDR1 and CDR2 from the germline V gene are SGHRS and YFSETQ. As DNA, the CDR3 is TGCGCCAGCAGTCGTTCTAGCGGGGCATACAATGAGCAGTTCTTC. Its translation: CASSRSSGAYNEQFF.

The CDR3 region has the DNA TGTGCCAGCAGCTCCGCGGGACTAGGGGCAGATACGCAGTATTTT. This codes for CASSSAGLGADTQYF. The chain carries TRBV11-2 and TRBJ2-3; TRBD2 matches at 8 bases. Germline V gene sequence: CDR1 SGHAT, CDR2 FQNNGV. The V gene end was trimmed by 4 bases and the J gene end by 4 bases; junction bases not matched to a gene: 7. CDR3 size: 15 residues.

V usage is TRBV6-5 and J usage is TRBJ2-7; maybe TRBD1 (6 bases). V was shortened by 6 bases and J by 2 bases, with 14 bases between the two germline ends. This CDR3 contains 14 residues. Germline loops: CDR1 MNHEY, CDR2 SVGAGI. The CDR3 reads CASSPRDTTYEQYF. CDR3 coding DNA: TGTGCCAGCAGCCCCCGGGACACGACCTACGAGCAGTACTTC.

The CDR3 DNA follows: TGCGCCAGCATGGAGCGGGAGTTGGGGGCAGAGCAGTACTTC. It codes for CASMERELGAEQYF. The rearrangement uses TRBV5-1 and TRBJ2-7, with 8 bases that match TRBD2. The CDR3 is 14 residues long. The J segment lost 7 bases and the V segment lost 6 bases, leaving 12 bases of the junction unmatched. Germline CDR1 and CDR2: SGHRS and YFSETQ.

The chain has TRBV7-8 and TRBJ2-5; D is unresolved. Trimming took off 5 bases at V and 7 bases at J, with 8 bases between the two ends. The CDR3 loop spans 11 amino acids. Germline V gene sequence: CDR1 SGHVS, CDR2 FQNEAQ. The CDR3 region has the DNA TGTGCCAGCAGCCTGCTGGGGACCCAGTACTTC. Encoded protein: CASSLLGTQYF. The variable domain in full, with the rest retrieved from reference TRBV7-8 and TRBJ2-5, is GAGVSQSPRYKVAKRGQDVALRCDPISGHVSLFWYQQALGQGPEFLTYFQNEAQLDKSGLPSDRFFAERPEGSVSTLKIQRTQQEDSAVYLCASSLLGTQYFGPGTRLLVL.

This clone has a count of ten or more. The J gene is TRBJ2-5, the V gene TRBV18, with a weak D call TRBD2 (5 bases). The CDR3 contains 14 residues. CDR1 is KGHSH, CDR2 LQKENI, per germline. V was cut by 6 bases and J by 0 bases, with 11 bases left in between. In DNA form, the CDR3 reads TGTGCCAGCTCCCCCGGGATTCACCAAGAGACCCAGTACTTC. This translates into CASSPGIHQETQYF.

The chain combines TRBV11-3 with TRBJ2-2; D gene uncertain. The V gene lost 4 bases and the J gene lost 3 bases, with 3 bases spanning the gap. The germline gives CDR1 SGHNT, CDR2 YENEEA. CDR3 length: 12 amino acids. The chain's CDR3 is CASSSYTGELFF. In DNA, the CDR3 is TGTGCCAGCAGCTCTTACACCGGGGAGCTGTTTTTT.

This chain connects TRBV18 to TRBJ2-7; 10 nucleotides match TRBD2. This CDR3 has 15 amino acids. Germline CDR1 reads KGHSH; CDR2 reads LQKENI. Losses at the gene ends were 1 base for V and 3 bases for J; bases not matched to a gene: 3. The CDR3 coding sequence is TGTGCCAGCTCACCACGGTCTAGCGGGAGCTACGAGCAGTACTTC. Its protein product is CASSPRSSGSYEQYF.

This clone was recorded only once. The chain carries TRBV6-6 and TRBJ1-4; 9 nucleotides agree with TRBD1. The germline CDR1 and CDR2 sequences are MNHNY and SVGAGI (reference sequence). V lost 1 base and J lost 10; bases outside the gene matches: 10. This CDR3 has 16 residues. CDR3 sequence: CASSYLEGQGSGKLFF. The CDR3 region has the DNA TGTGCCAGCAGTTACTTGGAGGGACAGGGTTCTGGAAAACTGTTTTTT.

V gene TRBV4-2 combines with J gene TRBJ1-5; D not certain. V was trimmed by 0 bases and J by 0 bases, leaving 12 bases between them. This CDR3 contains 17 residues. Germline CDR1 is LGHNA and CDR2 is YNFKEQ. The DNA for the CDR3 is TGTGCCAGCAGCCAAGATCCCCTTACCATTAGCAATCAGCCCCAGCATTTT. This gives the protein CASSQDPLTISNQPQHF.

The gene calls are TRBV29-1 and TRBJ2-5; TRBD2 matches 10 bases. CDR1 SQVTM and CDR2 ANQGSEA come from the germline V gene. The CDR3 length is 14 residues. V was pared by 6 bases and J by 3 bases, with 7 bases of the junction left unmatched. CDR3 residues: CSVGGTSAKETQYF. CDR3 nucleotide sequence: TGCAGCGTGGGGGGGACTAGCGCAAAAGAGACCCAGTACTTC.

CDR3 in amino acids: CASSKSTSGFNEQFF. The CDR3 DNA sequence: TGTGCCAGCTCCAAAAGCACTAGCGGTTTCAATGAGCAGTTCTTC. The gene calls are TRBV6-1 and TRBJ2-1; 8 bases line up with TRBD2. Germline assignment: CDR1 MNHNS and CDR2 SASEGT. This CDR3 is built from 15 residues. After removal of 8 bases from V and 6 bases from J, the junction contained 12 bases not matched to a gene.

V usage is TRBV7-9 and J usage is TRBJ1-1; 10 bases fit TRBD1. The CDR3 totals 17 residues. The germline V gene encodes CDR1 SEHNR and CDR2 FQNEAQ (reference sequence). The ends lost 1 base at V and 0 bases at J; junction bases unmatched: 5. The CDR3 protein is CASSLGGQGFMNTEAFF. In DNA, the CDR3 is TGTGCCAGCAGCTTAGGGGGACAGGGGTTTATGAACACTGAAGCTTTCTTT.

The chain employs TRBV18 and TRBJ1-3; D unresolved. Trimming removed 3 bases at V and 0 bases at J, with 12 bases between. CDR3 length: 16 amino acids. CDR1 and CDR2 (germline): KGHSH, LQKENI. The CDR3 region is CASSPPRGNSGNTIYF. The DNA of the CDR3 is TGTGCCAGCTCACCTCCCAGAGGGAACTCTGGAAACACCATATATTTT.

About this clone itself: One junction end does not reproduce the germline sequence, and a read error may be involved. CDR3 sequence reads: CASTGTSGKLLLF. The DNA of the CDR3 is TGTGCCAGCACCGGGACTAGCGGGAAACTGTTACTCTTC. The rearrangement uses TRBV5-4 and TRBJ2-1; 13 bases align to TRBD2. Germline CDR1 SGHNT, CDR2 YYREEE (reference sequence). CDR3 length equals 13 residues.

The chain joins TRBV19 to TRBJ2-3, with TRBD2 matching 7 bases. V lost 3 bases, J lost 1 base, and 13 bases stayed unmatched. This CDR3 contains 18 residues. CDR1 and CDR2 (germline): LNHDA, SQIVND (reference sequence). CDR3: CASSIRGVGLVRTDTQYF. In DNA form, the CDR3 reads TGTGCCAGTAGTATTCGGGGGGTCGGATTAGTCCGCACAGATACGCAGTATTTT. Complete variable domain (other parts from reference TRBV19 and TRBJ2-3): DGGITQSPKYLFRKEGQNVTLSCEQNLNHDAMYWYRQDPGQGLRLIYYSQIVNDFQKGDIAEGYSVSREKKESFPLTVTSAQKNPTAFYLCASSIRGVGLVRTDTQYFGPGTRLTVL.

This chain uses TRBV28 with TRBJ2-2; maybe TRBD1 (5 bases). The germline V and J ends were trimmed by 5 bases and 7 bases, with 35 bases remaining between them. The CDR3 sequence is 21 residues long. In germline, CDR1 is MDHEN, CDR2 SYDVKM. CDR3 DNA sequence: TGTGCCAGCAGTCTAAGACCAGCGACAGAAACCCCTACCCGTCGTGACGGGGAGCTGTTTTTT. It specifies CASSLRPATETPTRRDGELFF.

The CDR3 here is CASSSQVNTGELFF. CDR3 DNA sequence: TGTGCCAGTAGTAGTCAGGTGAACACCGGGGAGCTGTTTTTT. The chain links TRBV19 to TRBJ2-2, with D unclear. The CDR3 sequence is 14 residues long. Between the trimmed V and J ends, which lost 4 bases and 1 base, there was a span of 7 bases. Per germline, CDR1 LNHDA and CDR2 SQIVND (reference sequence). The full variable domain, its missing parts supplied by reference TRBV19 and TRBJ2-2, is DGGITQSPKYLFRKEGQNVTLSCEQNLNHDAMYWYRQDPGQGLRLIYYSQIVNDFQKGDIAEGYSVSREKKESFPLTVTSAQKNPTAFYLCASSSQVNTGELFFGEGSRLTVL.

The CDR3 region is CASSYGLAGNNEQFF. CDR3 bases: TGTGCCAGCTCATACGGACTAGCGGGTAACAATGAGCAGTTCTTC. The genes are TRBV18 and TRBJ2-1; TRBD2 matches at 11 bases. With 5 bases clipped from V and 5 bases from J, the junction kept 5 bases outside the gene matches. The germline V gene has CDR1 KGHSH and CDR2 LQKENI. This CDR3 is built from 15 residues.

The rearrangement links TRBV7-8 to TRBJ2-3; 7 bases are a match to TRBD2. V gave up 2 bases and J gave up 2 bases; unmatched junction bases: 7. This CDR3 has 16 residues. CDR1 and CDR2 (germline): SGHVS, FQNEAQ. This chain's CDR3 is CASSLFGGKVTDTQYF. CDR3 sequence (DNA): TGTGCCAGCAGCTTATTCGGGGGGAAAGTCACAGATACGCAGTATTTT.